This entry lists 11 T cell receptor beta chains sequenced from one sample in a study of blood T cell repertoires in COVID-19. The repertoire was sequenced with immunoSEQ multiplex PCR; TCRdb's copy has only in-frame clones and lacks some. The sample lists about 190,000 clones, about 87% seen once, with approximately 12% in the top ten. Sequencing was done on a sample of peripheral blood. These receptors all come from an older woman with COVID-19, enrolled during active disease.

The CDR3 sequence: CASQTAEFSGNTIYF. CDR3 in DNA: TGTGCCAGCCAAACAGCGGAATTCTCTGGAAACACCATATATTTT. V is TRBV28 and J is TRBJ1-3; D uncertain. The CDR3 has 15 amino acids. Germline CDR1 and CDR2: MDHEN and SYDVKM. Trimming cost V 8 bases and J 0 bases, with 14 bases left between them.

This chain's CDR3 is CSASPGLGERGYAQYF. The DNA of the CDR3 is TGCAGTGCTAGTCCGGGTTTGGGGGAGCGGGGATACGCGCAGTATTTT. The rearrangement joins TRBV20-1 to TRBJ2-3; TRBD2 agrees at 7 bases. V lost 3 bases to trimming and J lost 10 bases; unmatched junction nucleotides: 19. From germline, CDR1 is DFQATT and CDR2 SNEGSKA (reference sequence). The CDR3 spans 16 residues.

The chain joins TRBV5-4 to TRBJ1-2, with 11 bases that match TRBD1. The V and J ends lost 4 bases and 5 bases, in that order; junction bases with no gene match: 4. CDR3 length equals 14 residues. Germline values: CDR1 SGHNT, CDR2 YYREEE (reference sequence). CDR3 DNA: TGTGCCAGCAGCCCGGGACAGGGGGTTTATGGCTACACCTTC. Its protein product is CASSPGQGVYGYTF.

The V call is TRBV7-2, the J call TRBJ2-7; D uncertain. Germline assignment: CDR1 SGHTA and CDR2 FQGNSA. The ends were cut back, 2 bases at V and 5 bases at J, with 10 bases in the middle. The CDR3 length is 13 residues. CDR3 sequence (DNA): TGTGCCAGCAGCTTAAAGATACTCCACGAGCAGTACTTC. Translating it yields CASSLKILHEQYF.

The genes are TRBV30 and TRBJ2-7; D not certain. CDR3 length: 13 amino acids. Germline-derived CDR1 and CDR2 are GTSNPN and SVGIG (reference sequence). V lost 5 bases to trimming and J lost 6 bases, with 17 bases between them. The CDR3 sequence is CAWDATRLGEQYF. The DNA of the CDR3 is TGTGCCTGGGATGCCACGAGGCTTGGCGAGCAGTACTTC.

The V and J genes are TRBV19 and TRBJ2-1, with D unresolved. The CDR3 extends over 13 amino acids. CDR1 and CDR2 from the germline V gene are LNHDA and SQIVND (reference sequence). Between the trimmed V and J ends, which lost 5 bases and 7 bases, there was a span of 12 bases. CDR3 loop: CASSPTTGNEQFF. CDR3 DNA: TGTGCCAGTAGTCCCACTACTGGAAATGAGCAGTTCTTC.

CDR3 sequence: CASSLTGSYNEQFF. In DNA, the CDR3 is TGCGCCAGCAGCTTGACGGGATCCTACAATGAGCAGTTCTTC. This chain uses TRBV5-1 with TRBJ2-1; possibly TRBD2 for D (5 bases). The CDR3 is made up of 14 amino acids. The V gene lost 1 base and the J gene lost 1 base, with 6 bases spanning the gap. Germline CDR1 SGHRS, CDR2 YFSETQ.

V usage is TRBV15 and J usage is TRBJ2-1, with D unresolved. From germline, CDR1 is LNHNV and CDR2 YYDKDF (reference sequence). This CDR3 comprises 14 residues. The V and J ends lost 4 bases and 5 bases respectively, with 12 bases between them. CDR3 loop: CATSTYANNNEQFF. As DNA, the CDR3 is TGTGCCACCAGCACTTACGCAAACAACAATGAGCAGTTCTTC.

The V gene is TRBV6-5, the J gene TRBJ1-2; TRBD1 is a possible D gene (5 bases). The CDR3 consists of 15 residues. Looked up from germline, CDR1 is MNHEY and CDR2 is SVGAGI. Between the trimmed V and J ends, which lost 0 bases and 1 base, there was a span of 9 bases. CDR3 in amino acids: CASSYSGGSNYGYTF. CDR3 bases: TGTGCCAGCAGTTACTCGGGGGGGAGTAACTATGGCTACACCTTC.

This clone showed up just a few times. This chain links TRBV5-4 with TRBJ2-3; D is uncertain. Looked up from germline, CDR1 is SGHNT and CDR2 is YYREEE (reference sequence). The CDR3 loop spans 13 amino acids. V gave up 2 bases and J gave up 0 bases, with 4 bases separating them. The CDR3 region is CASSFVSTDTQYF. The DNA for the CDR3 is TGTGCCAGCAGCTTTGTAAGCACAGATACGCAGTATTTT.

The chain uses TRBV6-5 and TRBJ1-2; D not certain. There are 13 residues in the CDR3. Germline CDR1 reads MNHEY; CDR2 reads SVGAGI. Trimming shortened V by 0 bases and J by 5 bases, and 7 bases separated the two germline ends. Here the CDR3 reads CASSYSQLYGYTF. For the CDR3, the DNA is TGTGCCAGCAGTTACTCACAGCTTTATGGCTACACCTTC.